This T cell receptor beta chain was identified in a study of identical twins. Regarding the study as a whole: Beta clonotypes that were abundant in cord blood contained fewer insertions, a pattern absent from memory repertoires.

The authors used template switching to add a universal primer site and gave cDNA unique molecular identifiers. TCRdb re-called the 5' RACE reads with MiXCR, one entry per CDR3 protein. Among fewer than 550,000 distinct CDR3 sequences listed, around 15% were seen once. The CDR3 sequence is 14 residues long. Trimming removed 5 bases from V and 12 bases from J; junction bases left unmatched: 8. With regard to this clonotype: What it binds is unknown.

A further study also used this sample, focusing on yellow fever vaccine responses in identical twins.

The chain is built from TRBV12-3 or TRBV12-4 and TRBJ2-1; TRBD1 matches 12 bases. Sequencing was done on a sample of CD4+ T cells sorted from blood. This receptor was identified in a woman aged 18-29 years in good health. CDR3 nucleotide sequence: TGTGCCAGCAGTATCAGGGACAGGGGGCTCGGGCAGTTCTTC. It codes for CASSIRDRGLGQFF.